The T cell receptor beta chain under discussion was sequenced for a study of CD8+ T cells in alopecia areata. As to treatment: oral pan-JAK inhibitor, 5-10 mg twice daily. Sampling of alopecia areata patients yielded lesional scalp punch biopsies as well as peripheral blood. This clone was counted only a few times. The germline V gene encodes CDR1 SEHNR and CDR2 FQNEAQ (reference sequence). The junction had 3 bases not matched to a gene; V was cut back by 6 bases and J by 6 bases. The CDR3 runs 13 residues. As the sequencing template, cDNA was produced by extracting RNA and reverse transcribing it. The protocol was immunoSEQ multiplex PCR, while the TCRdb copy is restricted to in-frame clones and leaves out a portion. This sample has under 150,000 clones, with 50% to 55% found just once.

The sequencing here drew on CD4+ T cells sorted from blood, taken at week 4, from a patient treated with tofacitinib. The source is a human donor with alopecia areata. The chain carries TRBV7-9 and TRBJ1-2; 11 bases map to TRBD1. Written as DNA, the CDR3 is TGTGCCAGCAGTGGACAGGGGGCGGATGGCTACACCTTC. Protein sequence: CASSGQGADGYTF.